These 3 T cell receptor beta chains originate from one sample sequenced in a study. TCRdb independently ran MiXCR on the 5' RACE reads; one entry per CDR3 protein. This sample has under 60,000 distinct CDR3 sequences, with 28% found just once. The sequencing input was naive CD4+ T cells sorted from blood. The subset was: naive CD4+ T cells, CD4+CD45RA+CD25-. The receptors derive from a female donor with breast cancer.

This clonotype was picked up many times. DNA for the CDR3: TGCAGTGCTAGGGGGCTCAATCAGCCCCAGCATTTT. Amino acid sequence: CSARGLNQPQHF. The V and J genes are TRBV20-1 and TRBJ1-5; possible D gene TRBD1, 5 bases. The CDR3 extends over 12 amino acids. Germline loops: CDR1 DFQATT, CDR2 SNEGSKA (reference sequence). The V end was cut by 3 bases, the J end by 3 bases, with 6 bases between.

This clonotype was observed a handful of times. V is TRBV6-5 and J is TRBJ2-2; D is uncertain. Germline CDR1 reads MNHEY; CDR2 reads SVGAGI. The CDR3 sequence is 12 residues long. The V end was cut by 6 bases, the J end by 5 bases, with 7 bases between. The CDR3 DNA reads TGTGCCAGCAGACGCGAGACCGGGGAGCTGTTTTTT. This sequence encodes CASRRETGELFF.

This clonotype was seen only a few times. V gene TRBV2 combines with J gene TRBJ1-1; weak D call: TRBD1 (5 bases). CDR3 length: 13 residues. Trimming left V 7 bases short and J 6 bases short, with 15 bases between. CDR1 and CDR2 from the germline V gene are SNHLY and FYNNEI. The DNA for the CDR3 is TGTGCCAGCATCAGGGACCCGAGGGCTGAAGCTTTCTTT. Encoded protein: CASIRDPRAEAFF.